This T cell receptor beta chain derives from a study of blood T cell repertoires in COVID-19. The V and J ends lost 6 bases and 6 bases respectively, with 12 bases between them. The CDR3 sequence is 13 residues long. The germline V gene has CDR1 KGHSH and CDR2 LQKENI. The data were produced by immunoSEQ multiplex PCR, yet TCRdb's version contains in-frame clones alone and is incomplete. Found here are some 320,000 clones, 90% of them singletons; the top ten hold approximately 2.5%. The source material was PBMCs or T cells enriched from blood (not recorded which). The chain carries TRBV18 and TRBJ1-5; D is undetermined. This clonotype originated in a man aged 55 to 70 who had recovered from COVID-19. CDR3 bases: TGTGCCAGCTCTAGTGAGGAGTTTCAGCCCCAGCATTTT. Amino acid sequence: CASSSEEFQPQHF. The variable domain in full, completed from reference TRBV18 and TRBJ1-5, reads NAGVMQNPRHLVRRRGQEARLRCSPMKGHSHVYWYRQLPEEGLKFMVYLQKENIIDESGMPKERFSAEFPKEGPSILRIQQVVRGDSAAYFCASSSEEFQPQHFGDGTRLSIL.